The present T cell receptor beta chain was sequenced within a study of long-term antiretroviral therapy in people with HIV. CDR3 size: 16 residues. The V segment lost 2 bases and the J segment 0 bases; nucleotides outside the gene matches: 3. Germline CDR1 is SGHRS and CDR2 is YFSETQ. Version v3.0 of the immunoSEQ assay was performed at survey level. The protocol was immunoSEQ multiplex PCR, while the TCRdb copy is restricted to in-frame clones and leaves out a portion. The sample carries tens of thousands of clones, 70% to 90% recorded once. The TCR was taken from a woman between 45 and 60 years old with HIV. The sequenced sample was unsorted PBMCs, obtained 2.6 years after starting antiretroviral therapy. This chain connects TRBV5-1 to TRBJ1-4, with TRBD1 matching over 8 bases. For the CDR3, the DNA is TGCGCCAGCAGCTTTGAACAGGGGGCAACTAATGAAAAACTGTTTTTT. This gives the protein CASSFEQGATNEKLFF.